What follows are 31 T cell receptor beta chains derived from one specimen sequenced in a study of T cells in localized non-small cell lung cancer. Generated by immunoSEQ multiplex PCR, the TCRdb table keeps only in-frame clones and is missing some. The sample holds 450 or so clones, 20% seen once. This sample comprised normal lung tissue next to the tumor, obtained before any cancer treatment. The receptors were sampled from a female donor over 55 with stage II squamous cell lung carcinoma.

The chain is built from TRBV18 and TRBJ2-7; 9 nucleotides align to TRBD1. Trimming took 3 bases from V and 0 from J; bases not matched to a gene: 3. The CDR3 spans 15 residues. Germline V lookup: CDR1 KGHSH, CDR2 LQKENI. CDR3 residues: CASSPTGGFSYEQYF. The CDR3 nucleotides are TGTGCCAGCTCACCGACAGGGGGTTTCTCCTACGAGCAGTACTTC.

The gene calls are TRBV28 and TRBJ1-2; perhaps TRBD1 as D (6 bases). The V end was cut by 7 bases, the J end by 4 bases, with 25 bases between. Germline V CDR1 and CDR2: MDHEN, SYDVKM. CDR3 length: 17 residues. The CDR3 coding sequence is TGTGCCAGCATCCCCTATGGGGGGGCCCCATCGGGCTATGGCTACACCTTC. As protein: CASIPYGGAPSGYGYTF.

The chain links TRBV11-3 to TRBJ2-7; no clear D. The V end was cut by 2 bases, the J end by 6 bases, with 14 bases between. The CDR3 length is 14 residues. CDR1 is SGHNT and CDR2 is YENEEA in the germline V gene. The CDR3 region has the DNA TGTGCCAGCAGCTTACGCCCCTCGAGTCCCGAGCAGTACTTC. The encoded protein is CASSLRPSSPEQYF.

This clone was seen a handful of times. CDR3 region: CASAPGANTGELFF. The CDR3 DNA reads TGTGCCAGCGCCCCCGGGGCGAACACCGGGGAGCTGTTTTTT. This chain joins TRBV27 and TRBJ2-2; the D gene is possibly TRBD2 (5 bases). The CDR3 consists of 14 residues. The germline CDR1 and CDR2 sequences are MNHEY and SMNVEV (reference sequence). V lost 8 bases and J 0 bases, leaving 10 bases between the germline ends.

The chain carries TRBV28 and TRBJ1-1, with 7 bases matching TRBD1. The germline V gene has CDR1 MDHEN and CDR2 SYDVKM. The CDR3 runs to 16 residues. Trimming at V came to 2 bases and at J to 1 base, leaving 7 bases not matched to a gene. Here the CDR3 DNA reads TGTGCCAGCAGTTTAGGGCGGCAGGGGGGGAACACTGAAGCTTTCTTT. Its translation is CASSLGRQGGNTEAFF.

Only a few counts were recorded for this clone. The chain employs TRBV6-8 and TRBJ2-5; D tentatively fits TRBD1 or TRBD2 (5 bases each). Germline V CDR1 and CDR2: MNHGY, SAAAGT. The CDR3 extends over 14 amino acids. CDR3 nucleotides: TGTGCTACACTTTACCAGGGACCGCAAGAGACCCAGTACTTC. It specifies CATLYQGPQETQYF.

The chain couples TRBV28 to TRBJ1-2; maybe TRBD1 (5 bases). Germline V lookup: CDR1 MDHEN, CDR2 SYDVKM. The CDR3 runs 14 residues. Trimming took off 5 bases at V and 2 bases at J, with 12 bases between the two ends. For the CDR3, the DNA is TGTGCCAGCAGTCCCGGGGCAGGAAACTATGGCTACACCTTC. Amino acid sequence: CASSPGAGNYGYTF.

Judged by abundance, this clone is hyperexpanded (1% or more). The chain employs TRBV6-8 and TRBJ1-6; TRBD1 is a possible D gene (5 bases). There are 15 residues in the CDR3. V was trimmed by 7 bases and J by 2 bases, leaving 12 bases between them. Looked up from germline, CDR1 is MNHGY and CDR2 is SAAAGT. CDR3 DNA: TGTGCCAGCATCTACTTGGGACCCTATAATTCACCCCTCCACTTT. It specifies CASIYLGPYNSPLHF.

The chain links TRBV18 to TRBJ2-3, with 7 bases that match TRBD1. Trimming took 0 bases from V and 4 from J; bases not matched to a gene: 7. Germline lookup yields CDR1 KGHSH and CDR2 LQKENI. CDR3 size: 16 residues. CDR3 nucleotides: TGTGCCAGCTCACCACCCAGTTGGACAGGTTCAGATACGCAGTATTTT. Residues: CASSPPSWTGSDTQYF.

The rearrangement uses TRBV10-2 and TRBJ2-7; D remains unclear. Trimming shortened V by 3 bases and J by 3 bases, and 6 bases separated the two germline ends. The CDR3 is made up of 12 amino acids. The V gene's germline CDR1 is WSHSY and CDR2 SAAADI. The CDR3 DNA follows: TGCGCCAGCAGTGAATACGGCTACGAGCAGTACTTC. Its translation is CASSEYGYEQYF.

Sample share makes this clone large. The gene calls are TRBV5-1 and TRBJ2-1, with 12 bases matching TRBD2. CDR1 SGHRS and CDR2 YFSETQ come from the germline V gene. The CDR3 sequence is 19 residues long. V was pared by 6 bases and J by 0 bases, with 13 bases of the junction left unmatched. DNA of the CDR3: TGCGCCAGCATCCTAAAGGGACTAGCGGGCAAGGTCTCCTACAATGAGCAGTTCTTC. Residues: CASILKGLAGKVSYNEQFF.

The rearrangement joins TRBV11-3 to TRBJ1-2; 8 nucleotides agree with TRBD1. The length of the CDR3 is 14 residues. The ends lost 6 bases at V and 7 bases at J; junction bases unmatched: 10. Looked up from germline, CDR1 is SGHNT and CDR2 is YENEEA. The DNA of the CDR3 is TGTGCCAGCAGTTTTGGACAGGGAGTTTCTGGCTACACCTTC. It yields the protein CASSFGQGVSGYTF.

The V and J genes are TRBV7-5 and TRBJ1-3. TRBV7-5 corresponds to a pseudogene. The CDR3 is 14 amino acids. The chain's CDR3 is CASSLLSAVDTIYF. The CDR3 nucleotides are TGTGCCAGCAGCTTATTGTCCGCTGTTGACACCATATATTTT.

The rearrangement uses TRBV5-1 and TRBJ2-3; TRBD1 matches at 9 bases. This CDR3 is built from 15 residues. The V gene's germline CDR1 is SGHRS and CDR2 YFSETQ. J gave up 2 bases and V 4 bases, and 5 bases lay outside the gene matches. The CDR3 loop is CASSGGTGYTDTQYF. As DNA, the CDR3 is TGCGCCAGCAGCGGCGGGACAGGGTACACAGATACGCAGTATTTT.

This clone was detected only a few times. The CDR3 reads CASRSGLGAWSNSPLHF. The CDR3 bases are TGTGCCAGCAGATCGGGTTTAGGGGCTTGGAGTAATTCACCCCTCCACTTT. The chain uses TRBV6-8 and TRBJ1-6; weak D call: TRBD1 (5 bases). This CDR3 is built from 17 residues. Trimming left V 6 bases short and J 6 bases short, with 21 bases between. Germline CDR1 MNHGY, CDR2 SAAAGT.

This clone counts as large. The chain employs TRBV4-1 and TRBJ2-2, with D possibly matching TRBD1 (6 bases). Germline V CDR1 and CDR2: MGHRA, YSYEKL. V lost 4 bases, J lost 5 bases, and 14 bases lay in between. CDR3 length: 15 amino acids. The CDR3 reads CASSPIQGLTGELFF. Written as DNA, the CDR3 is TGCGCCAGCAGCCCAATACAGGGTCTGACCGGGGAGCTGTTTTTT.

This chain links TRBV11-3 with TRBJ2-2, with D maybe TRBD2 (5 bases). The V end was cut by 2 bases, the J end by 1 base, with 5 bases between. CDR1 and CDR2 (germline): SGHNT, YENEEA. This CDR3 contains 14 residues. CDR3 residues: CASSLRGNTGELFF. DNA for the CDR3: TGTGCCAGCAGCTTACGGGGGAACACCGGGGAGCTGTTTTTT.

The chain joins TRBV18 to TRBJ2-7; either TRBD1 or TRBD2 may supply D (7 bases each). The CDR3 runs 14 residues. The V end lost 0 bases, the J end lost 7 bases, and 13 bases lay between the germline ends. From germline, CDR1 is KGHSH and CDR2 LQKENI. In DNA, the CDR3 is TGTGCCAGCTCACCACCGTTCAGGGGGGGTGAGCAGTACTTC. It specifies CASSPPFRGGEQYF.

The CDR3 spells CASSQGVAGATDTQYF. The CDR3 nucleotides read TGTGCCAGCAGCCAAGGTGTAGCGGGGGCGACAGATACGCAGTATTTT. The V and J genes are TRBV11-3 and TRBJ2-3; 9 bases align to TRBD2. Germline V lookup: CDR1 SGHNT, CDR2 YENEEA. This CDR3 has 16 amino acids. V was clipped by 5 bases and J by 3 bases; unmatched bases: 9.

Only a few counts were recorded for this clone. This chain connects TRBV9 to TRBJ2-7; D might be TRBD1 (5 bases). Trimming left V 7 bases short and J 2 bases short, with 13 bases between. This CDR3 spans 13 amino acids. The germline CDR1 and CDR2 sequences are SGDLS and YYNGEE. CDR3 sequence: CASAPQGPYEQYF. For the CDR3, the DNA is TGTGCCAGCGCGCCGCAGGGTCCCTACGAGCAGTACTTC.

The chain carries TRBV6-8 and TRBJ1-1; D ambiguous. The germline V gene has CDR1 MNHGY and CDR2 SAAAGT. The CDR3 extends over 12 amino acids. Trimming stripped 5 bases from V and 4 bases from J, with 8 bases between. CDR3 amino acids: CASSGFGTEAFF. CDR3 coding DNA: TGTGCCAGCAGTGGTTTTGGCACTGAAGCTTTCTTT.

The genes are TRBV6-8 and TRBJ2-3; no reliable D call. The CDR3 length is 16 residues. Germline V gives CDR1 MNHGY, CDR2 SAAAGT. Trimming took off 2 bases at V and 2 bases at J, with 14 bases between the two ends. Here the CDR3 DNA reads TGTGCCAGCAGTTACATGACTTTAGGCTACACAGATACGCAGTATTTT. Amino acid sequence: CASSYMTLGYTDTQYF.

This clone has just a few counts. The chain has TRBV6-8 and TRBJ1-2; possible D gene TRBD1, 6 bases. This CDR3 is built from 14 residues. The germline V and J ends were trimmed by 6 bases and 2 bases, with 13 bases remaining between them. Germline CDR1 and CDR2: MNHGY and SAAAGT. The CDR3 region has the DNA TGTGCCAGCAGCGGGGACATTTTCAACTATGGCTACACCTTC. Translating gives CASSGDIFNYGYTF.

J is TRBJ1-2 and V is TRBV11-3; TRBD1 agrees at 8 bases. V was clipped by 1 base and J by 7 bases; unmatched bases: 8. The CDR3 spans 15 residues. The germline CDR1 and CDR2 sequences are SGHNT and YENEEA. Here the CDR3 reads CASSLGTGIHGGYTF. The CDR3 DNA follows: TGTGCCAGCAGCTTAGGGACAGGGATCCACGGTGGCTACACCTTC.

This clone was observed a handful of times. V gene TRBV19 combines with J gene TRBJ1-2; tentatively, D is TRBD1 (6 bases). The CDR3 runs 15 residues. Per the germline V gene, CDR1 is LNHDA and CDR2 is SQIVND (reference sequence). The V and J ends lost 6 bases and 4 bases respectively, with 18 bases between them. This CDR3 is CASRPEQGLVYGYTF. CDR3 bases: TGTGCCAGTAGGCCCGAACAGGGATTAGTCTATGGCTACACCTTC.

The chain uses TRBV11-3 and TRBJ1-3; 10 nucleotides match TRBD1. The CDR3 has 16 residues. After removal of 5 bases from V and 7 bases from J, the junction contained 11 bases not matched to a gene. Germline CDR1 reads SGHNT; CDR2 reads YENEEA. CDR3 in DNA: TGTGCCAGCAGCACTGGGCCTGGGACAGGGGATAACACCATATATTTT. It codes for CASSTGPGTGDNTIYF.

This clone was counted between two and nine times. This sequence joins TRBV6-8 and TRBJ1-1, with D perhaps matching TRBD1 (5 bases). This CDR3 contains 13 residues. The germline CDR1 and CDR2 sequences are MNHGY and SAAAGT. Between the trimmed V and J ends, which lost 6 bases and 1 base, there was a span of 9 bases. CDR3 residues: CASSPGGNTEAFF. CDR3 coding DNA: TGTGCCAGCAGCCCCGGGGGGAACACTGAAGCTTTCTTT.

This clone has only a few counts. The V and J genes are TRBV16 and TRBJ1-1; tentatively, D is TRBD1 (5 bases). The V and J ends lost 3 bases and 3 bases respectively, with 11 bases between them. Germline V CDR1 and CDR2: KGHSY, FQNENV. CDR3 length: 14 amino acids. CDR3 in DNA: TGTGCCAGCAGCCACGAGGGGATGGACACTGAAGCTTTCTTT. This sequence encodes CASSHEGMDTEAFF.

The chain has TRBV10-2 and TRBJ2-1, with 11 bases identical to TRBD2. The CDR3 has 14 amino acids. V shed 5 bases, J shed 9 bases, and the junction held 6 bases outside the gene matches. The germline V gene has CDR1 WSHSY and CDR2 SAAADI. CDR3: CASSYSGGAGEQFF. Here the CDR3 DNA reads TGCGCCAGCAGTTATAGCGGGGGGGCGGGTGAGCAGTTCTTC.

The chain joins TRBV19 to TRBJ1-2; maybe TRBD1 (5 bases). This CDR3 has 12 amino acids. From germline, CDR1 is LNHDA and CDR2 SQIVND (reference sequence). V was trimmed by 8 bases and J by 4 bases, leaving 11 bases between them. This chain's CDR3 is CASDPGSYGYTF. The CDR3, as DNA: TGTGCCAGTGATCCAGGGAGCTATGGCTACACCTTC.

The chain combines TRBV28 with TRBJ2-7; D gene uncertain. V was pared by 2 bases and J by 4 bases, with 6 bases between. The CDR3 extends over 12 amino acids. Germline CDR1 and CDR2: MDHEN and SYDVKM. The CDR3 protein is CASSLKTYEQYF. DNA of the CDR3: TGTGCCAGCAGTTTAAAGACTTACGAGCAGTACTTC. The complete variable domain, with remaining parts taken from reference TRBV28 and TRBJ2-7, reads DVKVTQSSRYLVKRTGEKVFLECVQDMDHENMFWYRQDPGLGLRLIYFSYDVKMKEKGDIPEGYSVSREKKERFSLILESASTNQTSMYLCASSLKTYEQYFGPGTRLTVT.